The text below deals with one T cell receptor beta chain. Its antigen is undetermined. The sample originates from a study of human T cells and chemical hapten exposure. Study as a whole: Variability of per-sample TCR yields stemmed mainly from small differences in pooled library volume.

Library construction involved attaching unique molecular identifiers to individual cDNA molecules, which allowed quantitative, reproducible TCR counting. In the original processing: Ranging from roughly 20,000 to 690,600, TCR counts per sample had a median value of around 94,000. MiXCR was run by TCRdb on the reads, yielding one entry per CDR3 protein. These V and J calls originate from TCRdb's pipeline instead of the authors' own analysis. The sample has about 120,000 distinct CDR3 sequences, around 8.5% seen once. Study-level points and caveats: Those TCRs sitting above 1 in 1000 frequency stayed the same with DPC sensitization.

V lost 2 bases to trimming and J lost 3 bases, with 12 bases between them. The germline V gene encodes CDR1 SGHRS and CDR2 YFSETQ. The CDR3 loop spans 14 amino acids. Sequencing started from total RNA isolated from unfractionated whole blood. The rearrangement joins TRBV5-1 to TRBJ2-7, with D perhaps being TRBD1 or TRBD2 (5 bases each). The receptor's source is a human donor in good health. Some clones in this sample may be carry-over from other donors' samples. Sequenced input: whole blood. CDR3 region: CASSLSGTNYEQYF. The CDR3 nucleotides read TGCGCCAGCAGCTTATCCGGGACCAACTACGAGCAGTACTTC. Filled out from reference TRBV5-1 and TRBJ2-7, the complete variable domain reads KAGVTQTPRYLIKTRGQQVTLSCSPISGHRSVSWYQQTPGQGLQFLFEYFSETQRNKGNFPGRFSGRQFSNSRSEMNVSTLELGDSALYLCASSLSGTNYEQYFGPGTRLTVT.